These T cell receptor beta chains were read from a single sample in a study of T-cell reconstitution after alpha-beta-depleted transplantation in children. MiXCR, run by TCRdb on the PCR reads, gives a single entry per CDR3 protein. The data contain some 260,000 distinct CDR3 sequences, 20% to 30% of them singletons. The material sequenced was PBMCs, mostly from graft donor cells, taken 360 days after TCRalphabeta/CD19-depleted stem cell transplant. The receptors come from a female patient aged 2-9 years who had a stem cell transplant for congenital amegakaryocytic thrombocytopenia, so the T cells may come from the graft donor. CDR3s include the opening cysteine and the closing phenylalanine or tryptophan. A D gene is named only where the DNA matches it firmly. Rows give clone size only sometimes, using once, few, many, or a class for an expanded clone.

D: -
size: -
V: TRBV4-1
J: TRBJ2-2
CDR3: CASSQVRTPGELFF
DNA: TGCGCCAGCAGCCAAGTCCGCACCCCCGGGGAGCTGTTTTTT

D: -
size: -
V: TRBV28
J: TRBJ2-5
CDR3: CASSLWLAETQYF
DNA: TGTGCCAGCAGTTTATGGTTAGCGGAGACCCAGTACTTC

D: TRBD1
size: -
V: TRBV20-1
J: TRBJ1-5
CDR3: CSARDHRGWPQHF
DNA: TGCAGTGCTAGAGACCACAGGGGGTGGCCCCAGCATTTT

D: TRBD2
size: many
V: TRBV5-1
J: TRBJ2-7
CDR3: CASSLDSGGIYEQYF
DNA: TGCGCCAGCAGCTTGGATAGCGGGGGGATCTACGAGCAGTACTTC

D: -
size: few
V: TRBV18
J: TRBJ2-2
CDR3: CASSPLYTGELFF
DNA: TGTGCCAGCTCACCTCTCTACACCGGGGAGCTGTTTTTT

D: -
size: once
V: TRBV10-3
J: TRBJ2-5
CDR3: CAISESSAEETQYF
DNA: TGTGCCATCAGTGAGTCTAGCGCCGAAGAGACCCAGTACTTC

D: TRBD1
size: -
V: TRBV6-5
J: TRBJ2-2
CDR3: CASSYSTWTGRRKELFF
DNA: TGTGCCAGCAGTTACTCGACTTGGACAGGGCGTCGTAAGGAGCTGTTTTTT

D: TRBD2
size: -
V: TRBV5-1
J: TRBJ2-3
CDR3: CASSLYGTSGSFTDTQYF
DNA: TGCGCCAGCAGCTTGTACGGGACTAGCGGTTCTTTCACAGATACGCAGTATTTT

D: -
size: -
V: TRBV29-1
J: TRBJ1-2
CDR3: CSVDGGARNYGYTF
DNA: TGCAGCGTTGACGGAGGCGCCCGAAACTATGGCTACACCTTC

D: -
size: few
V: TRBV20-1
J: TRBJ2-3
CDR3: CSALFGFDTQYF
DNA: TGCAGTGCTCTTTTTGGTTTCGATACGCAGTATTTT

D: -
size: -
V: TRBV2
J: TRBJ1-1
CDR3: CASSATTNTEAFF
DNA: TGTGCCAGCAGCGCTACAACGAACACTGAAGCTTTCTTT

D: TRBD2
size: -
V: TRBV30
J: TRBJ2-2
CDR3: CAWSRGTSDGELFF
DNA: TGTGCCTGGAGTCGCGGGACTAGCGACGGGGAGCTGTTTTTT

D: -
size: once
V: TRBV12-3/TRBV12-4
J: TRBJ1-3
CDR3: CASSRGLASGNTIYF
DNA: TGTGCCAGCAGTCGAGGACTGGCCTCTGGAAACACCATATATTTT

D: -
size: -
V: TRBV20-1
J: TRBJ1-5
CDR3: CSARPPGSQNSNQPQHF
DNA: TGCAGTGCTAGACCCCCTGGGTCACAGAATAGCAATCAGCCCCAGCATTTT

D: TRBD1
size: few
V: TRBV4-1
J: TRBJ1-2
CDR3: CASSQETGTGPYGYTF
DNA: TGCGCCAGCAGCCAGGAAACAGGGACAGGGCCCTATGGCTACACCTTC

D: -
size: -
V: TRBV5-1
J: TRBJ2-3
CDR3: CASSSGLSTDTQYF
DNA: TGCGCCAGCAGCAGTGGACTCAGCACAGATACGCAGTATTTT

D: -
size: many
V: TRBV24-1
J: TRBJ2-2
CDR3: CATSDPLAGELFF
DNA: TGTGCCACCAGTGATCCGCTGGCCGGGGAGCTGTTTTTT

D: -
size: -
V: TRBV12-3/TRBV12-4
J: TRBJ2-3
CDR3: CASSLIFEEGQYF
DNA: TGTGCCAGCAGTTTAATCTTCGAGGAAGGGCAGTATTTT

D: TRBD2
size: few
V: TRBV27
J: TRBJ2-1
CDR3: CASSLSLAGTLREQFF
DNA: TGTGCCAGCAGTTTATCACTAGCGGGGACGCTCCGGGAGCAGTTCTTC

D: -
size: -
V: TRBV5-1
J: TRBJ1-1
CDR3: CASSLAPAENEAFF
DNA: TGCGCCAGCAGCTTGGCCCCAGCAGAAAATGAAGCTTTCTTT

D: -
size: -
V: TRBV7-6
J: TRBJ2-3
CDR3: CASSGHGLPMDTQYF
DNA: TGTGCCAGCAGCGGCCATGGACTACCAATGGATACGCAGTATTTT

D: -
size: -
V: TRBV6-1
J: TRBJ2-2
CDR3: CASSGQKGGGSFF
DNA: TGTGCCAGCAGTGGACAAAAGGGGGGGGGTTCGTTTTTT

D: TRBD2
size: -
V: TRBV30
J: TRBJ2-5
CDR3: CAWSVSGLAGTQETQYF
DNA: TGTGCCTGGAGTGTATCGGGACTAGCGGGCACCCAAGAGACCCAGTACTTC

D: -
size: few
V: TRBV29-1
J: TRBJ2-1
CDR3: CSVFPGHRYNEQFF
DNA: TGCAGCGTCTTCCCGGGACACCGCTACAATGAGCAGTTCTTC

D: TRBD1
size: -
V: TRBV6-2/TRBV6-3
J: TRBJ2-5
CDR3: CASSHTGGQYF
DNA: TGTGCCAGCAGTCATACAGGGGGACAGTACTTC

D: -
size: -
V: TRBV27
J: TRBJ1-1
CDR3: CASSLHAGSRAFF
DNA: TGTGCCAGCAGTTTACACGCAGGGAGCAGGGCTTTCTTT

D: -
size: few
V: TRBV20-1
J: TRBJ1-1
CDR3: CSAEPQGGPEAFF
DNA: TGCAGTGCTGAACCACAAGGAGGACCTGAAGCTTTCTTT

D: TRBD2
size: -
V: TRBV3-1
J: TRBJ2-7
CDR3: CASSRLAEGHYEQYF
DNA: TGTGCCAGCAGCAGGCTAGCGGAGGGGCACTACGAGCAGTACTTC

D: TRBD1
size: few
V: TRBV12-3/TRBV12-4
J: TRBJ2-2
CDR3: CASSSRRKQGAMGPGELFF
DNA: TGTGCCAGCAGTTCGCGACGTAAACAGGGGGCGATGGGACCCGGGGAGCTGTTTTTT

D: -
size: -
V: TRBV12-3/TRBV12-4
J: TRBJ2-5
CDR3: CASSLTRRQETQYF
DNA: TGTGCCAGCAGTTTGACCCGGCGACAAGAGACCCAGTACTTC

D: TRBD2
size: few
V: TRBV4-1
J: TRBJ2-1
CDR3: CASSHRGSGGLNEQFF
DNA: TGCGCCAGCAGCCATCGGGGGAGCGGGGGCTTAAATGAGCAGTTCTTC

D: -
size: -
V: TRBV10-1
J: TRBJ2-1
CDR3: CASSWLIPNEQFF
DNA: TGCGCCAGCAGCTGGCTGATCCCAAATGAGCAGTTCTTC

D: -
size: few
V: TRBV4-2
J: TRBJ2-5
CDR3: CASSQYLRAETQYF
DNA: TGTGCCAGCAGCCAATACCTCCGGGCGGAGACCCAGTACTTC

D: TRBD1
size: few
V: TRBV6-2/TRBV6-3
J: TRBJ2-1
CDR3: CASSKRQGPGNEQFF
DNA: TGTGCCAGCAGTAAAAGACAGGGCCCGGGTAATGAGCAGTTCTTC

D: -
size: few
V: TRBV12-3/TRBV12-4
J: TRBJ1-1
CDR3: CASSHPPGWRANTEAFF
DNA: TGTGCCAGCAGTCACCCTCCCGGCTGGCGGGCCAACACTGAAGCTTTCTTT